This T cell receptor beta chain is from a study of blood T cells in healthy people across ages. V lost 0 bases and J lost 7, with 18 bases in between. Per the germline V gene, CDR1 is LGHNA and CDR2 is YNFKEQ. The CDR3 loop spans 16 amino acids. Study outcomes and limitations: It was held that diversity estimates obtained from one million T cells represented underestimates.

It was with a sample-barcoded 5' primer and a J-beta primer mix that a second PCR of roughly 7 to 12 cycles was run. In TCRdb, the 5' RACE reads were re-called with MiXCR into one record per CDR3 protein. The sample comprises roughly 500,000 distinct CDR3 sequences, roughly 28% of which are singletons, and about a fifth rests with the top ten. Peripheral blood from each donor was collected in a volume of 8 to 10 milliliters. Comment on this clonotype: As yet, its antigen is unknown.

This chain uses TRBV4-2 with TRBJ1-2; D perhaps matches TRBD1 (5 bases). This clonotype was obtained from a woman in her 70s in good health. Sequencing was performed on blood. CDR3 amino acids: CASSQDQGRTEGGYTF. The CDR3 bases are TGTGCCAGCAGCCAAGATCAGGGCCGAACTGAGGGTGGCTACACCTTC.